The 15 T cell receptor beta chains below all came from one sample that was sequenced in a study of blood T cell repertoires in COVID-19. Generated by immunoSEQ multiplex PCR, the TCRdb table keeps only in-frame clones and is missing some. Of about 200,000 clones detected, 80% to 90% appear once; the ten largest clones hold more than 4.5%. Sequencing used peripheral blood. The source of these receptors is a woman in her seventies with active or convalescent COVID-19.

CDR3 protein: CASSDRLAAYNEQFF. Written as DNA, the CDR3 is TGTGCCAGCAGTGATCGACTAGCGGCTTACAATGAGCAGTTCTTC. The gene calls are TRBV2 and TRBJ2-1; 9 bases agree with TRBD2. V shed 3 bases and J 4 bases; nucleotides not matched to a gene: 4. CDR1 SNHLY and CDR2 FYNNEI come from the germline V gene. This CDR3 has 15 amino acids.

This chain uses TRBV25-1 with TRBJ1-4; 7 bases match TRBD1. V shed 1 base and J 8 bases; nucleotides not matched to a gene: 7. Germline V CDR1 and CDR2: MGHDK, SYGVNS. The CDR3 totals 15 residues. The CDR3 spells CASSESAGGEEKLFF. In nucleotides, the CDR3 is TGTGCCAGCAGTGAATCTGCAGGGGGTGAAGAAAAACTGTTTTTT.

This clone appeared a single time. The rearrangement uses TRBV19 and TRBJ2-5; tentative D call: TRBD2 (7 bases). This CDR3 has 13 amino acids. CDR1 is LNHDA, CDR2 SQIVND, per germline (reference sequence). Trimming stripped 6 bases from V and 4 bases from J, with 12 bases between. CDR3 sequence: CASRGGRGETQYF. The CDR3 DNA sequence: TGTGCCAGTAGGGGGGGGCGCGGAGAGACCCAGTACTTC.

This clone was picked up one time. The rearrangement uses TRBV4-2 and TRBJ2-2, with a possible D match to TRBD2 (6 bases). This CDR3 region has 17 residues. Germline V gene sequence: CDR1 LGHNA, CDR2 YNFKEQ. The V gene lost 1 base and the J gene lost 1 base, with 13 bases spanning the gap. CDR3 sequence (DNA): TGTGCCAGCAGCCAAGCCGCCGGGACTGTGAACACCGGGGAGCTGTTTTTT. Its translation is CASSQAAGTVNTGELFF.

The genes are TRBV27 and TRBJ1-4; tentative D call: TRBD1 (5 bases). Looked up from germline, CDR1 is MNHEY and CDR2 is SMNVEV (reference sequence). The CDR3 loop spans 12 amino acids. The ends were cut back, 3 bases at V and 8 bases at J, with 7 bases in the middle. CDR3 nucleotides: TGTGCCAGCAGTTTTCGGGGGGAAAAACTGTTTTTT. It codes for CASSFRGEKLFF.

The chain employs TRBV2 and TRBJ1-1; the D gene is possibly TRBD1 (6 bases). Trimming left V 6 bases short and J 4 bases short, with 18 bases between. The CDR3 is 15 amino acids. Germline CDR1 and CDR2: SNHLY and FYNNEI. CDR3 nucleotide sequence: TGTGCCAGCAGACTCCCCGATGGGGGCCGCACTGAAGCTTTCTTT. This encodes CASRLPDGGRTEAFF.

The rearrangement links TRBV9 to TRBJ2-3; 14 nucleotides align to TRBD2. CDR3 length: 21 amino acids. Trimming cost V 3 bases and J 0 bases; bases outside gene matches: 15. CDR1 is SGDLS and CDR2 is YYNGEE in the germline V gene. This CDR3 reads CASSAREQGLAGVHSTDTQYF. DNA for the CDR3: TGTGCCAGCAGCGCTAGGGAACAGGGACTAGCGGGAGTTCATAGCACAGATACGCAGTATTTT.

DNA of the CDR3: TGCGCCCCCAACCGGGGGAGAGATGGGAGCGAAAATGGCTACACCTTC. It yields the protein CAPNRGRDGSENGYTF. V gene TRBV10-1 combines with J gene TRBJ1-2, with D possibly being TRBD1 (5 bases). V lost 11 bases and J 6 bases, leaving 28 bases between the germline ends. The CDR3 has 16 residues. The germline CDR1 and CDR2 sequences are WNHNN and SYGVQD (reference sequence).

The chain couples TRBV19 to TRBJ2-3; a weak D match, TRBD2 (8 bases). This CDR3 region has 19 residues. The germline V gene has CDR1 LNHDA and CDR2 SQIVND (reference sequence). The ends were cut back, 5 bases at V and 4 bases at J, with 28 bases in the middle. CDR3 bases: TGTGCCAGTAGTCACCAGGGACTAGGGACAGACCTGCGCGCAGATACGCAGTATTTT. It translates to CASSHQGLGTDLRADTQYF.

This clone was observed a handful of times. J is TRBJ1-1 and V is TRBV19; D remains ambiguous. V was cut by 3 bases and J by 7 bases, with 12 bases left in between. Germline values: CDR1 LNHDA, CDR2 SQIVND (reference sequence). The CDR3 spans 13 residues. The CDR3 bases are TGTGCCAGTAGTATCACCAGGCACAGTGAAGCTTTCTTT. Translation: CASSITRHSEAFF.

The chain employs TRBV28 and TRBJ1-2, with 9 bases fitting TRBD1. The CDR3 consists of 13 residues. V shed 11 bases and J 8 bases; nucleotides not matched to a gene: 12. CDR1 and CDR2 from the germline V gene are MDHEN and SYDVKM. The CDR3 sequence is CASHRGQGGGYTF. CDR3 nucleotides: TGTGCCTCCCATCGGGGACAGGGTGGCGGCTACACCTTC.

The chain recombines TRBV9 with TRBJ2-5; 11 nucleotides agree with TRBD2. CDR1 and CDR2 from the germline V gene are SGDLS and YYNGEE. The trim removed 3 bases at V and 5 bases at J, leaving 6 bases unmatched. The CDR3 is 15 residues long. The CDR3 region has the DNA TGTGCCAGCAGCGCCGGGACTAGCGGCGGGGAGACCCAGTACTTC. It codes for CASSAGTSGGETQYF.

The V gene is TRBV5-1, the J gene TRBJ1-1; 7 bases are shared with TRBD1. With 3 bases clipped from V and 0 bases from J, the junction kept 8 bases outside the gene matches. CDR1 and CDR2 from the germline V gene are SGHRS and YFSETQ. The length of the CDR3 is 16 residues. CDR3 amino acids: CASSSDREPLNTEAFF. The CDR3 nucleotides read TGCGCCAGCAGCTCCGACAGGGAGCCCTTGAACACTGAAGCTTTCTTT.

V gene TRBV27 combines with J gene TRBJ2-1, with TRBD2 as a possible D gene (6 bases). Germline CDR1 reads MNHEY; CDR2 reads SMNVEV (reference sequence). V lost 3 bases and J 7 bases, leaving 13 bases between the germline ends. The CDR3 is 14 residues long. CDR3 nucleotides: TGTGCCAGCAGTTTTGGGGGGACTTTGAATGAGCAGTTCTTC. Translation gives CASSFGGTLNEQFF.

The rearrangement uses TRBV11-2 and TRBJ2-2; D not certain. Deletions cut 5 bases from V and 8 bases from J, with 12 bases between. This CDR3 has 13 amino acids. The germline V gene has CDR1 SGHAT and CDR2 FQNNGV. DNA of the CDR3: TGTGCCAGCAGCCAACAGCCGCCGGGGGAGCTGTTTTTT. Protein product: CASSQQPPGELFF.